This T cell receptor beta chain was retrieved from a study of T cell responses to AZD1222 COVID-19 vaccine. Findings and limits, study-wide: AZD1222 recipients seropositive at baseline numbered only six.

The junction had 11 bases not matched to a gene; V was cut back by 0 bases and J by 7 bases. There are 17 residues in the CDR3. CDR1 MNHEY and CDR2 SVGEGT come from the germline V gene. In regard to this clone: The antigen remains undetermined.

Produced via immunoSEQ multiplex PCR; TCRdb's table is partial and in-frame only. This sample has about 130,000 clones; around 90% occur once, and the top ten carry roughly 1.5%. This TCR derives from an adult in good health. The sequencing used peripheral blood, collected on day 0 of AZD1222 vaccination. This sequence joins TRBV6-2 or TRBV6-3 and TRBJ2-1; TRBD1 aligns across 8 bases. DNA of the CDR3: TGTGCCAGCAGTTACTCCCCGGGACAGGAATACTTGAATGAGCAGTTCTTC. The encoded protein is CASSYSPGQEYLNEQFF.